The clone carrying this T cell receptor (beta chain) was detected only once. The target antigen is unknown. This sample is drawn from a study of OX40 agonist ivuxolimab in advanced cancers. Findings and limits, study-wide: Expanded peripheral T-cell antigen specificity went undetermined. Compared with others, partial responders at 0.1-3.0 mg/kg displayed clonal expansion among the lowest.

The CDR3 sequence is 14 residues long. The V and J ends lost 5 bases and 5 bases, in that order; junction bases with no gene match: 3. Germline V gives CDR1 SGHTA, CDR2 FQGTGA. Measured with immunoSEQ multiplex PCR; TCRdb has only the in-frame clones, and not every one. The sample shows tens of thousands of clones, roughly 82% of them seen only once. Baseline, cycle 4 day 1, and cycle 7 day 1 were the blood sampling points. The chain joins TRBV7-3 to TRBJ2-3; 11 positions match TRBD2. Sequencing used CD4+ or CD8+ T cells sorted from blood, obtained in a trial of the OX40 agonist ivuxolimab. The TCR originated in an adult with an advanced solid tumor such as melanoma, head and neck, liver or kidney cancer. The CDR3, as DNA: TGTGCCAGCAGCATTAGCGGGGGGGTAGATACGCAGTATTTT. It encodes CASSISGGVDTQYF. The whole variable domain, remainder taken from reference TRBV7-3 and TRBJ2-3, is GAGVSQTPSNKVTEKGKYVELRCDPISGHTALYWYRQSLGQGPEFLIYFQGTGAADDSGLPNDRFFAVRPEGSVSTLKIQRTERGDSAVYLCASSISGGVDTQYFGPGTRLTVL.